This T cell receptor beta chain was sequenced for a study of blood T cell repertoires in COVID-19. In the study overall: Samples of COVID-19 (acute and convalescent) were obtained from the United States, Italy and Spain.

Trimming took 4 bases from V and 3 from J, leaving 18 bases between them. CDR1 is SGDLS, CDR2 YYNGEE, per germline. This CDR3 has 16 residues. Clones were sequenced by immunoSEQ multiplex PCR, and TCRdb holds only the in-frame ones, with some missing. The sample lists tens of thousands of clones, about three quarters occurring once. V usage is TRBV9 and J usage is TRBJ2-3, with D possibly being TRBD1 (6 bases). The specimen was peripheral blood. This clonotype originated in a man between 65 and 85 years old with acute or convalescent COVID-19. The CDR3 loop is CASSLMEAGETDTQYF. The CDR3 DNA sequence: TGTGCCAGCAGCCTCATGGAGGCAGGGGAGACAGATACGCAGTATTTT.